The rows below give T cell receptor beta chains drawn from one sample of a study of regulatory T cells in long-lasting Graves disease. TCRdb re-called the multiplex PCR reads through MiXCR, storing one row per CDR3 protein. The sample lists over 300,000 distinct CDR3 sequences, 15% to 17% occurring once. The specimen was peripheral blood mononuclear cells (PBMCs), collected at new diagnosis, from a patient treated with antithyroid drugs. The origin of the receptors is a female donor with Graves disease. Both conserved end residues are part of each CDR3. Fields, in order: V gene, CDR3 protein.

V gene: TRBV5-6
CDR3 protein: CASSTRDRGLHEQYF

V gene: TRBV7-2
CDR3 protein: CASSLPYSYEQYF

V gene: TRBV7-3
CDR3 protein: CASSRTGANVLTF

V gene: TRBV12-3/TRBV12-4
CDR3 protein: CASTRAMGNYGYTF

V gene: TRBV18
CDR3 protein: CASSPAGDGEKLFF

V gene: TRBV13
CDR3 protein: CASSLRRSGRLPYNNEQFF

V gene: TRBV5-6
CDR3 protein: CASSSLAGPRTDTQYF

V gene: TRBV7-8
CDR3 protein: CASILGRVGSNQPQHF

V gene: TRBV6-1
CDR3 protein: CASLGQARGYTF

V gene: TRBV19
CDR3 protein: CASTPEGTSSHGYTF

V gene: TRBV7-9
CDR3 protein: CASSPRTEEETQYF

V gene: TRBV27
CDR3 protein: CASSHKGWDRVTYEQYF

V gene: TRBV3-1
CDR3 protein: CASSQDEGGVVSGNTIYF

V gene: TRBV9
CDR3 protein: CASSVEGTGSYEQFF

V gene: TRBV28
CDR3 protein: CASSLQYPGQGETQYF

V gene: TRBV9
CDR3 protein: CASSVAGGPGNEQFF

V gene: TRBV2
CDR3 protein: CASSPETGPRYGYTF

V gene: TRBV6-1
CDR3 protein: CASSAERRNQPQHF

V gene: TRBV27
CDR3 protein: CASSPRTQGEDGYGYTF

V gene: TRBV15
CDR3 protein: CATTRGREVSQPQHF

V gene: TRBV6-5
CDR3 protein: CASSYLPGPRASYEQYF

V gene: TRBV6-4
CDR3 protein: CASSATDYGYTF

V gene: TRBV7-9
CDR3 protein: CASSLEARTEAFF

V gene: TRBV30
CDR3 protein: CAWLRTEQETQYF

V gene: TRBV2
CDR3 protein: CASSDIAGGAGQPQHF

V gene: TRBV6-5
CDR3 protein: CASSYSPSLNTEAFF

V gene: TRBV10-2
CDR3 protein: CASTQGDIQYF

V gene: TRBV6-1
CDR3 protein: CATTRDRGTEAFF

V gene: TRBV19
CDR3 protein: CASSPSGQGSSGNTIYF

V gene: TRBV11-2
CDR3 protein: CASSLEQGVETQYF

V gene: TRBV3-1
CDR3 protein: CASSQPVAGATNNEQFF

V gene: TRBV7-2
CDR3 protein: CASSYNCGPPYEQYF

V gene: TRBV11-2
CDR3 protein: CASSRRGETQYF

V gene: TRBV3-1
CDR3 protein: CASSPQTGAVETQYF

V gene: TRBV6-1
CDR3 protein: CASSDQFVWNQPQHF

V gene: TRBV12-3/TRBV12-4
CDR3 protein: CASSPLGTQGRLFF

V gene: TRBV3-1
CDR3 protein: CASSPPSTRGEETQYF

V gene: TRBV7-3
CDR3 protein: CASMRWGQGNSPLHF

V gene: TRBV7-9
CDR3 protein: CASSSDAREKLFF

V gene: TRBV29-1
CDR3 protein: CSVGMDGAYEQYF

V gene: TRBV12-5
CDR3 protein: CASGLVRGVDGYTF

V gene: TRBV4-1
CDR3 protein: CASSQYARGTEAFF

V gene: TRBV7-9
CDR3 protein: CASSPGISLNEQFF

V gene: TRBV18
CDR3 protein: CASSPTGGWDEQFF

V gene: TRBV4-2
CDR3 protein: CAVHQRVVNNEQFF

V gene: TRBV3-1
CDR3 protein: CASRLAGGTDTQYF

V gene: TRBV20-1
CDR3 protein: CSARGRGRSNQPQHF

V gene: TRBV7-3
CDR3 protein: CASSLSPTGNSYEQYF

V gene: TRBV9
CDR3 protein: CASSVYPVDRETNTEAFF

V gene: TRBV3-1
CDR3 protein: CASSQEATEAFF

V gene: TRBV25-1
CDR3 protein: CASSEVGSADGYTF

V gene: TRBV11-2
CDR3 protein: CASSLDRTSVDTQYF

V gene: TRBV28
CDR3 protein: CASSPGTGGYEQYF

V gene: TRBV2
CDR3 protein: CASSEWSWQNQETQYF

V gene: TRBV20-1
CDR3 protein: CSARDQSSKGEKLFF

V gene: TRBV6-5
CDR3 protein: CASSYSRGNTGELFF

V gene: TRBV19
CDR3 protein: CASSLRGQGAEAFF

V gene: TRBV5-1
CDR3 protein: CASSLKAGGGETQYF

V gene: TRBV5-8
CDR3 protein: CASSLEGEDYFSGNTIYF